This T cell receptor (beta chain) appears in the sequencing data of a study of cytomegalovirus exposure and HLA in healthy donors. Comment on this clone: Its antigen is still unknown.

V gave up 0 bases and J gave up 1 base, with 7 bases separating them. This CDR3 has 14 residues. Germline assignment: CDR1 LNHDA and CDR2 SQIVND (reference sequence). Study-wide results and limits: Among TCR sequences, most were rare, though some public TCRs appeared in many donors. Common viral pathogens (according to a later analysis) appeared linked to several of the most significant clusters.

Use of 60 Vbeta and 13 Jbeta primers characterized the PCR. The table came from immunoSEQ multiplex PCR; TCRdb's copy has only in-frame clones and leaves some out. The data contain 150,000 to 200,000 clones, around four fifths of them seen just once; the ten biggest clones take up approximately 1.6%. The genes are TRBV19 and TRBJ2-7, with D perhaps TRBD1 (5 bases). Specimen: PBMCs. This sequence was found in a man in his forties or fifties in good health and CMV-seropositive. As DNA, the CDR3 is TGTGCCAGTAGTATAGATCGACAGTCCTACGAGCAGTACTTC. Translation gives CASSIDRQSYEQYF.